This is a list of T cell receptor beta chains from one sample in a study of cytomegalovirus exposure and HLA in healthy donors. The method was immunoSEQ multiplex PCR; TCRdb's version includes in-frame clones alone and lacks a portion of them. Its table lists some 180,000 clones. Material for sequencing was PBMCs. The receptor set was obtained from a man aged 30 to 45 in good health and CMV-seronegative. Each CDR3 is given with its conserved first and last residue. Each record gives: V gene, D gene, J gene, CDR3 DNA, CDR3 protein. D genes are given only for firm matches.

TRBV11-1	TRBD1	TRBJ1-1	TGTACCAGCAGCCCCGGACAGGGTTGGACTGAAGCTTTCTTT	CTSSPGQGWTEAFF
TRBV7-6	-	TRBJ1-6	TGTGCCAGCAGCCCTAGCCCCTTTAATTCACCCCTCCACTTT	CASSPSPFNSPLHF
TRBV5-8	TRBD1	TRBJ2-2	TGTGCCAGCAGCTTGGCAGGGGGCAATGGGGAGCTGTTTTTT	CASSLAGGNGELFF
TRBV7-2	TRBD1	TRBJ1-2	TGTGCCAGCAGCTCGGGACAGGGATATGGCTACACCTTC	CASSSGQGYGYTF
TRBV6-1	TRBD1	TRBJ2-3	TGTGCCAGCAGAAGGACAGGGGGCTTGGGAGATACGCAGTATTTT	CASRRTGGLGDTQYF
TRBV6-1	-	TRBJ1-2	TGTGCCAGCATCGGACTCCACTCTGCCAACTATGGCTACACCTTC	CASIGLHSANYGYTF
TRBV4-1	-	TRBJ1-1	TGCGCCAGCAGCCATCGGGTGGACACTGAAGCTTTCTTT	CASSHRVDTEAFF
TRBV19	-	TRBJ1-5	TGTGCCAGTAGTCCCTCCCGGAAGGGAGATCAGCCCCAGCATTTT	CASSPSRKGDQPQHF
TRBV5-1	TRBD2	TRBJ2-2	TGCGCCAGCAGCTTGGCGGGGGGCACCGGGGAGCTGTTTTTT	CASSLAGGTGELFF
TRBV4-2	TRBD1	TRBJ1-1	TGTGCCAGCAGCCAGGTAGGGGGCCCTGAAGCTTTCTTT	CASSQVGGPEAFF
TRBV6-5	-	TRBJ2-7	TGTGCCAGCAGTTACTCGACAGGAGGCTCCTACGAGCAGTACTTC	CASSYSTGGSYEQYF
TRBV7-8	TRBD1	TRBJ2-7	TGTGCCAGCAGCTTATGGTCTTGGGACAGGGGGGTCCACGAGCAGTACTTC	CASSLWSWDRGVHEQYF
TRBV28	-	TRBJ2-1	TGTGCCAGCAGTTTTGGTCGAGGCAATGAGCAGTTCTTC	CASSFGRGNEQFF
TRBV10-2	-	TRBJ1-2	TGCGCCAGCAGTGAGTCTCCCCATCTGGCCGGGGGTAACTATGGCTACACCTTC	CASSESPHLAGGNYGYTF
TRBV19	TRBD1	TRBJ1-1	TGTGCCAGTAGTATAGAGGAACAGGGGGAAGCTTTCTTT	CASSIEEQGEAFF
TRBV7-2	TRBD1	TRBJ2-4	TGTGCCAGCAGCTTAGCGGGACAGGGGGTTCCGATGGACATTCAGTACTTC	CASSLAGQGVPMDIQYF
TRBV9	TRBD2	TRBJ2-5	TGTGCCAGCAGCGCCTGGACTAGAGGGTTGGAGACCCAGTACTTC	CASSAWTRGLETQYF
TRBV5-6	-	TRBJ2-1	TGTGCCAGCAGGAGTTACAATGAGCAGTTCTTC	CASRSYNEQFF
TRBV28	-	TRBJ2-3	TGTGCCAGCGCCCGCCGGGGAGGTCGGGCAGATACGCAGTATTTT	CASARRGGRADTQYF
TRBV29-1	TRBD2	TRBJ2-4	TGCAGCGTTGGCGGAACTAGCGGGGGACTAGCCAAAAACATTCAGTACTTC	CSVGGTSGGLAKNIQYF
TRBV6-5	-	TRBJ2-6	TGTGCCAGCAGCTACCCACCGGGGGCTGGGGCCAACGTCCTGACTTTC	CASSYPPGAGANVLTF
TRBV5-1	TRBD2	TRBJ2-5	TGCGCCAGCAGCTTGGGATCCAGCGGGAGCCAAGAGACCCAGTACTTC	CASSLGSSGSQETQYF
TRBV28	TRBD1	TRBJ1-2	TGTGCCAGCAGTTTAACACAGGGGGGCTATGGCTACACCTTC	CASSLTQGGYGYTF
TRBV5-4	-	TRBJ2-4	TGTGCCAGCAGCTACGGACAGTCCAAAAACATTCAGTACTTC	CASSYGQSKNIQYF
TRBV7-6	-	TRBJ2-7	TGTGCCAGCAGCCTCGGACAGAGCTCCTACGAGCAGTACTTC	CASSLGQSSYEQYF
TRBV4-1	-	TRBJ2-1	TGCGCCAGCAGCCGGGACTTCCTCCCTGAGCAGTTCTTC	CASSRDFLPEQFF
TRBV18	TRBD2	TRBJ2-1	TGTGCCAGCTCACCACTTAGGGGGACTAGCAGGTCGAATGAGCAGTTCTTC	CASSPLRGTSRSNEQFF
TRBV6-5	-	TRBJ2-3	TGTGCCAGCAGCCTCAACTCGGGCACAGATACGCAGTATTTT	CASSLNSGTDTQYF
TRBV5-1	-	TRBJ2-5	TGCGCCAGCAGCTTGGCTGGCGGCTACCAAGAGACCCAGTACTTC	CASSLAGGYQETQYF
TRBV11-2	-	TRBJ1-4	TGTGCCAGCAGCTCCCCCTCGGGTGGGGAAAAACTGTTTTTT	CASSSPSGGEKLFF
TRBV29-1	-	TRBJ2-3	TGCAGCGCCGGCGGGGGCTTAGGAGATACGCAGTATTTT	CSAGGGLGDTQYF
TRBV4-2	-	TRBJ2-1	TGTGCCAGCAGCCCCAGCGACAATGAGCAGTTCTTC	CASSPSDNEQFF
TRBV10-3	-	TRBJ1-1	TGTGCCATCGAGAGGGAGATGGGCGCTGAAGCTTTCTTT	CAIEREMGAEAFF
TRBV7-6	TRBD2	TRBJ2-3	TGTGCCAGCAGCTTAATCCCTGGGACTAGCGGGGAATCACTCACAGATACGCAGTATTTT	CASSLIPGTSGESLTDTQYF
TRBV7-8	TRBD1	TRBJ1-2	TGTGCCAGCAGCTTCCGGACAGGGGTGAACTATGGCTACACCTTC	CASSFRTGVNYGYTF
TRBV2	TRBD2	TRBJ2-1	TGTGCCAGCAGTTCAAGCGGGGCAGTCTACAATGAGCAGTTCTTC	CASSSSGAVYNEQFF
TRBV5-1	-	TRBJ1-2	TGCGCCAGCAGCCGGGGGGACGGAGGAGGTGGCTACACCTTC	CASSRGDGGGGYTF
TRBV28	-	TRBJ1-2	TGTGCCAGCGGCCGGGGGAAGTCGGGCTACACCTTC	CASGRGKSGYTF
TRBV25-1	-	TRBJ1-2	TGTGCCAGCAGTGGCCCGGAGGGCGGCTATGGCTACACCTTC	CASSGPEGGYGYTF
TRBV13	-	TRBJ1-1	TGTGCCAGCAGCTTAAACAGGGTGAACACTGAAGCTTTCTTT	CASSLNRVNTEAFF
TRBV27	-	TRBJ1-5	TGTGCCAGCAGTCCATACAACCTACGTCGGGGGGCTCAGCAGCCCCAGCATTTT	CASSPYNLRRGAQQPQHF
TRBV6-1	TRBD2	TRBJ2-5	TGTGCCAGCTACGCTAGCGGGGGGGCATTTGAGACCCAGTACTTC	CASYASGGAFETQYF
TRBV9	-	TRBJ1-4	TGTGCCAGCAGCGTAGGTACAGGAACTAATGAAAAACTGTTTTTT	CASSVGTGTNEKLFF
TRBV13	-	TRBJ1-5	TGTGCCAGCAGCTTAGGCCACAGCCGCTATAGCAATCAGCCCCAGCATTTT	CASSLGHSRYSNQPQHF
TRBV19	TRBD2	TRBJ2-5	TGTGCCAGTAGCCCGATAGCGGGAGAGACCCAGTACTTC	CASSPIAGETQYF
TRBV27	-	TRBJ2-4	TGTGCCAGCAGTTTATTGAGCCAGGGCCTCAAAAACATTCAGTACTTC	CASSLLSQGLKNIQYF
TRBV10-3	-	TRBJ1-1	TGTGCCATCAGATTACAGGGTGCCACTGAAGCTTTCTTT	CAIRLQGATEAFF
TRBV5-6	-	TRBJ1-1	TGTGCCAGCAGCTTCCAGGGGCGAACCAAGATGAACACTGAAGCTTTCTTT	CASSFQGRTKMNTEAFF
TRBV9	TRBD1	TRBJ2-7	TGTGCCAGCAGCGTCGGCAGGGGGTGGGAGCAGTACTTC	CASSVGRGWEQYF
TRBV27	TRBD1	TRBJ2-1	TGTGCCAGCAGTTTATCACAAATGAGGGGACAGGGGACCAATGAGCAGTTCTTC	CASSLSQMRGQGTNEQFF
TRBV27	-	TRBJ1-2	TGTGCCAGCAGTTCCCAGACAAGCACTAACTATGGCTACACCTTC	CASSSQTSTNYGYTF
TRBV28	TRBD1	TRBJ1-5	TGTGCCAGCAGTTCAGTCACCCGGGACAGGGGGCCGAGGCAGGGGCAGCCCCAGCATTTT	CASSSVTRDRGPRQGQPQHF
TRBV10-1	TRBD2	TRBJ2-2	TGCGCCAGCAGTGGCACTAGCGGGGACACCGGGGAGCTGTTTTTT	CASSGTSGDTGELFF
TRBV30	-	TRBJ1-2	TGTGCCTGGAGGAAGCCCTATAGGGGGTCCGATGGCTACACCTTC	CAWRKPYRGSDGYTF
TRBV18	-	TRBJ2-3	TGTGCCAGCTCACCGAGAAATCAGCGGGGCACAGATACGCAGTATTTT	CASSPRNQRGTDTQYF